These 20 T cell receptor beta chains were sequenced from one sample in a study of CD8+ T cells in alopecia areata. As to treatment: oral pan-JAK inhibitor, 5-10 mg twice daily. Sequencing templates came from extracted RNA that was reverse transcribed into cDNA. The table came from immunoSEQ multiplex PCR; TCRdb's copy has only in-frame clones and leaves some out. The sample includes around 100,000 clones, 60% of them seen just once. Sequencing was performed on CD8+ T cells sorted from blood, taken between weeks 55 and 70, from a patient treated with tofacitinib. These receptors all stem from a human donor with alopecia areata.

This rearrangement joins TRBV4-2 to TRBJ2-5, with 7 bases identical to TRBD2. The V segment lost 2 bases and the J segment 2 bases; nucleotides outside the gene matches: 8. This CDR3 has 16 residues. Looked up from germline, CDR1 is LGHNA and CDR2 is YNFKEQ. The CDR3: CASSQNQRDYQETQYF. In nucleotides, the CDR3 is TGTGCCAGCAGCCAAAACCAGAGGGACTATCAAGAGACCCAGTACTTC.

The rearrangement links TRBV6-1 to TRBJ2-3; 8 bases agree with TRBD2. Losses at the gene ends were 5 bases for V and 3 bases for J; bases not matched to a gene: 7. The germline V gene encodes CDR1 MNHNS and CDR2 SASEGT. This CDR3 region has 15 residues. CDR3 in DNA: TGTGCCAGCAGTTTGAGTGGCGGGGGGACAGATACGCAGTATTTT. Its translation is CASSLSGGGTDTQYF.

J is TRBJ1-1 and V is TRBV19; no firm D call. The CDR3 loop spans 15 amino acids. V shed 3 bases and J shed 0 bases, with 11 bases lying between them. Germline V gene sequence: CDR1 LNHDA, CDR2 SQIVND (reference sequence). The CDR3 region has the DNA TGTGCCAGTAGTATTTGGGCGGAAATGAACACTGAAGCTTTCTTT. Protein sequence: CASSIWAEMNTEAFF.

This clone was observed at least ten times. The chain carries TRBV28 and TRBJ2-4; D is ambiguous. The CDR3 covers 14 residues. Germline V gene data show CDR1 as MDHEN and CDR2 as SYDVKM. The germline V and J ends were trimmed by 4 bases and 5 bases, with 12 bases remaining between them. In DNA form, the CDR3 reads TGTGCCAGCAGTTCTCGGCCTCAAGAAAACATTCAGTACTTC. Translation gives CASSSRPQENIQYF.

This clone was observed a few times. This chain connects TRBV14 to TRBJ2-7; a weak D match, TRBD2 (5 bases). The CDR3 covers 14 residues. V was shortened by 2 bases and J by 4 bases, with 12 bases between the two germline ends. From germline, CDR1 is SGHDN and CDR2 FVKESK. The CDR3 sequence: CASSQWTGNYEQYF. The CDR3 nucleotides are TGTGCCAGCAGCCAATGGACGGGGAATTACGAGCAGTACTTC.

CDR3 region: CASSLAGGLYEQYF. The CDR3 DNA sequence: TGTGCCAGCAGTTTAGCAGGGGGCTTGTACGAGCAGTACTTC. V usage is TRBV27 and J usage is TRBJ2-7; 8 bases match TRBD1. Trimming at V came to 2 bases and at J to 4 bases, leaving 4 bases not matched to a gene. Looked up from germline, CDR1 is MNHEY and CDR2 is SMNVEV (reference sequence). The CDR3 sequence is 14 residues long.

The rearrangement joins TRBV9 to TRBJ2-2; D is unclear. The germline V gene has CDR1 SGDLS and CDR2 YYNGEE. Trimming left V 0 bases short and J 8 bases short, with 11 bases between. This CDR3 is 14 amino acids long. This chain's CDR3 is CASSVASGGGELFF. The CDR3 DNA follows: TGTGCCAGCAGCGTAGCATCGGGTGGAGGGGAGCTGTTTTTT.

V is TRBV13 and J is TRBJ2-3; the D gene could be TRBD1 or TRBD2 (5 bases each). Germline CDR1 PRHDT, CDR2 FYEKMQ (reference sequence). This CDR3 is 14 amino acids long. Trimming shortened V by 4 bases and J by 6 bases, and 14 bases separated the two germline ends. The CDR3 region is CASSSGTSPDTQYF. The CDR3 bases are TGTGCCAGCAGCTCCGGGACCTCACCCGATACGCAGTATTTT.

CDR3 region: CASSIFTGRWGYTF. The CDR3 DNA reads as TGTGCCAGTAGTATTTTCACAGGACGATGGGGCTACACCTTC. This rearrangement joins TRBV19 to TRBJ1-2, with D possibly TRBD1 on 5 matching bases. The germline V and J ends were trimmed by 3 bases and 8 bases, with 16 bases remaining between them. The CDR3 has 14 amino acids. Germline V gene data show CDR1 as LNHDA and CDR2 as SQIVND (reference sequence). Looking up the rest from reference TRBV19 and TRBJ1-2 gives the full variable domain: DGGITQSPKYLFRKEGQNVTLSCEQNLNHDAMYWYRQDPGQGLRLIYYSQIVNDFQKGDIAEGYSVSREKKESFPLTVTSAQKNPTAFYLCASSIFTGRWGYTFGSGTRLTVV.

The rearrangement joins TRBV4-2 to TRBJ2-7; the D call may be TRBD1 or TRBD2 (5 bases each). Trimming cost V 4 bases and J 0 bases, with 22 bases left between them. The CDR3 length is 18 residues. CDR1 is LGHNA and CDR2 is YNFKEQ in the germline V gene. CDR3 residues: CASSPIGAGTASSYEQYF. The CDR3 region has the DNA TGTGCCAGCAGCCCCATAGGGGCAGGGACCGCGAGCTCCTACGAGCAGTACTTC.

This clone was seen more than once but under ten times. The V call is TRBV7-9, the J call TRBJ2-2; D could derive from TRBD1 or TRBD2 (5 bases each). The V and J ends lost 5 bases and 6 bases respectively, with 7 bases between them. Germline V CDR1 and CDR2: SEHNR, FQNEAQ (reference sequence). The CDR3 totals 12 residues. CDR3 loop: CASSQGAGELFF. In DNA form, the CDR3 reads TGTGCCAGCAGCCAGGGAGCCGGGGAGCTGTTTTTT. The full variable domain, its missing parts supplied by reference TRBV7-9 and TRBJ2-2, is DTGVSQNPRHKITKRGQNVTFRCDPISEHNRLYWYRQTLGQGPEFLTYFQNEAQLEKSRLLSDRFSAERPKGSFSTLEIQRTEQGDSAMYLCASSQGAGELFFGEGSRLTVL.

This clone was recorded a few times. This sequence joins TRBV7-9 and TRBJ1-1; TRBD1 matches 7 bases. The V segment lost 2 bases and the J segment 1 base; nucleotides outside the gene matches: 10. CDR1 is SEHNR and CDR2 is FQNEAQ in the germline V gene (reference sequence). The CDR3 has 17 amino acids. The CDR3 protein is CASSLPGGWNENTEAFF. The CDR3 nucleotides are TGTGCCAGCAGCTTACCAGGGGGGTGGAATGAGAACACTGAAGCTTTCTTT.

A few counts support this clone. The V gene is TRBV7-9, the J gene TRBJ2-1; D is ambiguous. Trimming stripped 1 base from V and 8 bases from J, with 12 bases between. This CDR3 spans 14 amino acids. Germline V gene lookup returns CDR1 SEHNR and CDR2 FQNEAQ (reference sequence). The CDR3 sequence is CASSLEGGGHEQFF. The CDR3 DNA is TGTGCCAGCAGCTTAGAGGGCGGTGGACATGAGCAGTTCTTC.

Written as DNA, the CDR3 is TGTGCCAGCAGCGGAGGGTACATGAACACTGAAGCTTTCTTT. Residues: CASSGGYMNTEAFF. This chain uses TRBV9 with TRBJ1-1; no firm D call. The germline V and J ends were trimmed by 3 bases and 0 bases, with 9 bases remaining between them. This CDR3 spans 14 amino acids. Germline V gene data show CDR1 as SGDLS and CDR2 as YYNGEE.

The chain carries TRBV19 and TRBJ1-1; 8 positions match TRBD1. The length of the CDR3 is 15 residues. V was pared by 3 bases and J by 6 bases, with 9 bases of the junction left unmatched. Germline loops: CDR1 LNHDA, CDR2 SQIVND (reference sequence). The CDR3 coding sequence is TGTGCCAGTAGTATTGGTACAGGGGGAAGCGCTGAAGCTTTCTTT. Its translation is CASSIGTGGSAEAFF.

V and J are TRBV11-2 and TRBJ2-2; D remains unclear. CDR1 is SGHAT and CDR2 is FQNNGV in the germline V gene. This CDR3 spans 14 amino acids. Trimming cost V 2 bases and J 6 bases, with 10 bases left between them. The CDR3 spells CASSLRLWAGELFF. The CDR3 DNA sequence: TGTGCCAGCAGCTTAAGGTTATGGGCCGGGGAGCTGTTTTTT.

The rearrangement joins TRBV7-8 to TRBJ2-2; D possibly corresponds to TRBD1 (5 bases). V shed 4 bases and J shed 6 bases, with 15 bases lying between them. Germline loops: CDR1 SGHVS, CDR2 FQNEAQ. This CDR3 has 15 amino acids. This CDR3 reads CASSSLLQGSGELFF. The CDR3 DNA is TGTGCCAGCAGCTCGCTCCTGCAGGGTTCCGGGGAGCTGTTTTTT.

This sequence joins TRBV14 and TRBJ1-2; D not certain. This CDR3 has 12 residues. Germline V gives CDR1 SGHDN, CDR2 FVKESK. With 1 base removed from V and 5 bases from J, the gap between germline ends came to 5 bases. The CDR3 coding sequence is TGTGCCAGCAGCCAAGCCAGTTATGGCTACACCTTC. Translation gives CASSQASYGYTF.

The chain joins TRBV10-2 to TRBJ2-5, with TRBD2 matching over 7 bases. This CDR3 has 13 amino acids. The V gene's germline CDR1 is WSHSY and CDR2 SAAADI. J gave up 4 bases and V 6 bases, and 5 bases lay outside the gene matches. The DNA for the CDR3 is TGCGCCAGCAGCCTAGCGGTGGGAGAGACCCAGTACTTC. Translated: CASSLAVGETQYF.

This clone was detected a few times. This chain links TRBV30 with TRBJ1-2; D is uncertain. Trimming stripped 1 base from V and 4 bases from J, with 13 bases between. The germline gives CDR1 GTSNPN, CDR2 SVGIG (reference sequence). The CDR3 consists of 14 residues. CDR3 sequence reads: CAWSENRALYGYTF. The CDR3 bases are TGTGCCTGGAGTGAAAATAGAGCCCTCTATGGCTACACCTTC.